This T cell receptor (beta chain) was sequenced in a study of shared clonotypes between healthy human individuals. Study background: Every donor yielded three CD4 naive, three CD4 memory, two CD8 naive and one CD8 memory plate.

Trimming took 0 bases from V and 5 from J, leaving 4 bases between them. CDR3 length equals 12 residues. Germline-derived CDR1 and CDR2 are SGDLS and YYNGEE. Clones were read by immunoSEQ multiplex PCR, and TCRdb kept only the in-frame ones, dropping some. The sample consists of about 660,000 clones, under 80% of them appearing once. Study-level findings and limits: Non-shared clonotypes had lower generation probabilities than clonotypes shared by all four sorted-subset donors.

Points on this clone: The target antigen is unknown.

The J gene is TRBJ2-3, the V gene TRBV9; no clear D. Sequencing input: memory CD4+ T cells sorted from blood. Subset given: CD45RA-negative fraction. The source is a woman younger than 45 in good health. As DNA, the CDR3 is TGTGCCAGCAGCGTAGTTCAAGATACGCAGTATTTT. Protein product: CASSVVQDTQYF.